This paragraph reports one T cell receptor beta chain. This clone was detected only once. Its antigen specificity is not known. Nothing much larger sits one base from this clone, and base qualities are not available. One read gives only weak evidence. No treatment had been received by any patient before thyroid surgery. Using T-cell receptor beta sequencing, the researchers looked back retrospectively at clinical samples from patients, gathered between the early 2010s and the late 2010s. This sample stems from a study of metastatic and nonmetastatic thyroid tumors (dated by TCRdb to 2020 to 2021). Study-level background: The researchers compared repertoires between peripheral blood samples and tumor or nodule tissue samples from patients with malignant or benign thyroid disease.

The library came from PCR. Sequencing instrument: Illumina HiSeq 4000. The TCR beta-chain CDR3 region of each patient was profiled by high-throughput sequencing. The authors' analysis ran thus. CDR3 differences across clinicopathological groups were used to build a classifier for discriminating distant-metastatic papillary thyroid cancer patients. The Shannon index was used to assess repertoire diversity, and the Morisita-Horn index was used to assess tumor-blood repertoire similarity. TCRdb's own reprocessing of the public reads used fastp at Q25 and MiXCR and kept productive beta chains. V and J calls and clone size were set by TCRdb, not the authors. This sample is represented by approximately 20,000 clones; approximately 15% of them were singletons. About 15% of the sample lies in the top ten. V is pared back by 1 base and J by 8 bases, with 11 bases lying between the germline termini. CDR1 DFQATT and CDR2 SNEGSKA were looked up in the germline V gene (reference sequence). The CDR3 has 13 amino acids, counting the end cysteine and phenylalanine. Here the CDR3 DNA is all that survives: 39 bases in frame from base 1.

Broader findings and caveats from the paper: In both blood and tumor samples, TCR beta diversity was reported to be significantly higher in malignant tumors than in benign nodules.

Material for sequencing was tumor tissue. The receptor chain draws on TRBV20-1 and TRBJ1-4; the D region possibly corresponds to TRBD1 (5 bases align). This TCR was sampled from a female donor with papillary thyroid cancer or a benign thyroid nodule (not recorded which). Some clones in this sample may be carry-over from other donors' samples. The nucleotides read TGCAGTGCTAGAGGGGGGGTGGACGAAAAACTGTTTTTT. It codes for CSARGGVDEKLFF.